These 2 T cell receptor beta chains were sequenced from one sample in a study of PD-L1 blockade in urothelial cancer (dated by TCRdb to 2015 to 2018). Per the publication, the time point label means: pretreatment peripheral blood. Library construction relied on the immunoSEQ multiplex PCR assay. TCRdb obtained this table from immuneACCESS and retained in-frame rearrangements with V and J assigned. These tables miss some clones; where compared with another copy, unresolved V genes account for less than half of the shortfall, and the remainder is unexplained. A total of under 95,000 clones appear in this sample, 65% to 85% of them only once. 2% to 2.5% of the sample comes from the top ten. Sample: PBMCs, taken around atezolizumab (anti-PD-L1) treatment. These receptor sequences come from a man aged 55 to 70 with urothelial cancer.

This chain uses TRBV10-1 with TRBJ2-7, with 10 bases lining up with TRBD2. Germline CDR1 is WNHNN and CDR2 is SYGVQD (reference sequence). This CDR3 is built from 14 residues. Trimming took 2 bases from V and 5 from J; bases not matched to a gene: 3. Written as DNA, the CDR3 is TGCGCCAGCAGTGAGAGCGGGAGGGCCAACGAGCAGTACTTC. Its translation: CASSESGRANEQYF.

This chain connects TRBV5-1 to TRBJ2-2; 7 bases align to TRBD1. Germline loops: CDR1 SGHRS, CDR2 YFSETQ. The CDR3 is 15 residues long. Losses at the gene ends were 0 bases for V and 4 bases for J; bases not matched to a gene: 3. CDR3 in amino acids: CASSLGGTVTGELFF. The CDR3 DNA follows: TGCGCCAGCAGCTTGGGGGGGACAGTCACCGGGGAGCTGTTTTTT.